These 2 T cell receptor beta chains came from one sample sequenced in a study of OX40 agonist ivuxolimab in advanced cancers. Repertoires were generated with immunoSEQ multiplex PCR, while TCRdb's copy carries only in-frame clones and drops some. The sample yields 75,000 or so clones, approximately 84% seen once. Sequencing was performed on CD4+ or CD8+ T cells sorted from blood, taken in a trial of the OX40 agonist ivuxolimab. The source of these receptors is an adult with an advanced solid tumor such as melanoma, head and neck, liver or kidney cancer.

The chain carries TRBV6-6 and TRBJ1-6; D gene uncertain. CDR3 length: 13 residues. In germline, CDR1 is MNHNY, CDR2 SVGAGI (reference sequence). With 2 bases removed from V and 8 bases from J, the gap between germline ends came to 7 bases. The CDR3 sequence is CASSYQNDSPLHF. The CDR3 DNA follows: TGTGCCAGCAGTTACCAAAATGATTCACCCCTCCACTTT.

The rearrangement uses TRBV29-1 and TRBJ1-1, with TRBD1 identical over 10 bases. There are 14 residues in the CDR3. The V gene's germline CDR1 is SQVTM and CDR2 ANQGSEA. After removal of 5 bases from V and 5 bases from J, the junction contained 8 bases not matched to a gene. In nucleotides, the CDR3 is TGCAGCGTTATTCAGACAGGGGGCTGGACTGAAGCTTTCTTT. Translating it yields CSVIQTGGWTEAFF.